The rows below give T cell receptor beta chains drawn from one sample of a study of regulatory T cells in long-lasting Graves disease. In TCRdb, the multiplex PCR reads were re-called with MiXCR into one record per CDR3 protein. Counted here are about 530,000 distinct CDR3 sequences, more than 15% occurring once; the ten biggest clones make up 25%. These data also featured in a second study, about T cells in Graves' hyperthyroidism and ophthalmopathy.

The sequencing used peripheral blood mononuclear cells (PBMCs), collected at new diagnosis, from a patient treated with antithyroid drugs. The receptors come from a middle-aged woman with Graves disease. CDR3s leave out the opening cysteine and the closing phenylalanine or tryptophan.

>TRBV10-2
ASSENPYGLTEAF
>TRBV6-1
ASSERRGKQVDEQF
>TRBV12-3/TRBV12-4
ASSSGGGDEKLF
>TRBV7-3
ASSFSGIADAQY
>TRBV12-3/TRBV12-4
ASSFTSMGSNYGYT
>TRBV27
ASSLKGDSGPLHPDTQY
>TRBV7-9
ASSPRDTSTDTQY
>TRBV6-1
ASRAEGLVSYNEQL
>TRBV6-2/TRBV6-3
ASKAVMNTEAF
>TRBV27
ASNIDRGPLFTEAF
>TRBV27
ASSLTGVNSYGYT
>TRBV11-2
ASSLDRLAGPEQY
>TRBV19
ASSIQGPTYNSPLH
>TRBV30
AWSTGQVYSGANVLT
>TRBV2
ASSSPSGTYEQY
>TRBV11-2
ASTGQGTSPLH
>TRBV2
ASRVQGVHTQY
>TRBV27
ASSLSPRAKGYEQY
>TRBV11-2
ASRPSTGGSSEKLF
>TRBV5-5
ASSGVRGMWMNTEAF
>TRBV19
ASSITGGGSPLH
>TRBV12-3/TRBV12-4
ASSGTSEETQY
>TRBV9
ASSSAGNYGYT
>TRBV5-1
ASSFLAGGDYEQY
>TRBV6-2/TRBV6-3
ASSYLGAGAHEQY
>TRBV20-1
SARDTRTEAF
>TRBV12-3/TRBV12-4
ASSLIDSSYEQY
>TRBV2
ASSRRTSTSYEQY
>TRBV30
AWSVQGGEKLF
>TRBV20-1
SARDLEGAVNEQF
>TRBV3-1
ASSRTGHQPQH
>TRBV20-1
SASHNFLAVKEYEQY
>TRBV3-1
ASSGTGNHEQF
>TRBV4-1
ASSHLGESEKLF
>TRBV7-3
ASSAGQQGDTQY
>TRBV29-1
SVEGLAGGPPDTQY